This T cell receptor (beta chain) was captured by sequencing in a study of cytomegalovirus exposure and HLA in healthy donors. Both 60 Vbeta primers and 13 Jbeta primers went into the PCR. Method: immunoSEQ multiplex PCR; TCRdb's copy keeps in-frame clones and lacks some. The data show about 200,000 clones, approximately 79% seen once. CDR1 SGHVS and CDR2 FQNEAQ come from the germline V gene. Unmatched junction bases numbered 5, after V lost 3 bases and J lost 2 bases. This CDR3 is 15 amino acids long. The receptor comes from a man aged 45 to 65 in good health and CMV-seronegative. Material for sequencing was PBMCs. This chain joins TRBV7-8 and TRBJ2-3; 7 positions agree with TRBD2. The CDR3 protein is CASSFTRDYTDTQYF. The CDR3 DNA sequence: TGTGCCAGCAGCTTCACCCGGGACTACACAGATACGCAGTATTTT.